This passage covers 15 T cell receptor beta chains from one sample sequenced in a study of CD8 T cells in ankylosing spondylitis. TCRdb reprocessed the 5' RACE reads via MiXCR and lists one record per CDR3 protein. This table has 150,000 to 250,000 distinct CDR3 sequences, more than 10% appearing once. Sample: blood, either unsorted or a sorted T cell fraction (not recorded which). The receptors shown here come from a male donor with ankylosing spondylitis or in good health (not recorded which).

This clonotype came up many times. The chain couples TRBV15 to TRBJ2-7; D remains unclear. Trimming left V 1 base short and J 4 bases short, with 5 bases between. The CDR3 contains 12 residues. CDR1 and CDR2 (germline): LNHNV, YYDKDF (reference sequence). The CDR3 nucleotides read TGTGCCACCAGCAGAGTAGGGTACGAGCAGTACTTC. It translates to CATSRVGYEQYF.

The J gene is TRBJ2-1, the V gene TRBV30; 10 bases map to TRBD2. The V gene end was trimmed by 4 bases and the J gene end by 10 bases; junction bases not matched to a gene: 4. Per the germline V gene, CDR1 is GTSNPN and CDR2 is SVGIG (reference sequence). This CDR3 region has 12 residues. CDR3 sequence reads: CAWTTSGYEQFF. Written as DNA, the CDR3 is TGTGCCTGGACGACTAGCGGGTACGAGCAGTTCTTC.

This clonotype has just a few counts. This chain uses TRBV11-1 with TRBJ2-1; 7 nucleotides align to TRBD1. CDR3 size: 14 residues. Germline values: CDR1 SGHAT, CDR2 FQDESV (reference sequence). The J segment lost 7 bases and the V segment lost 5 bases, leaving 8 bases of the junction unmatched. This chain's CDR3 is CASSPWGQINEQFF. The CDR3 bases are TGTGCCAGCAGCCCATGGGGACAGATAAATGAGCAGTTCTTC.

This clonotype came up a few times. The chain joins TRBV6-1 to TRBJ2-7; D uncertain. The CDR3 spans 13 residues. Germline CDR1 reads MNHNS; CDR2 reads SASEGT. Deletions cut 6 bases from V and 5 bases from J, with 14 bases between. The CDR3 region is CASRGSLSDEQYF. CDR3 sequence (DNA): TGTGCCAGCAGGGGTAGTTTGAGCGACGAGCAGTACTTC.

This chain joins TRBV12-3 or TRBV12-4 and TRBJ2-3; tentative D call: TRBD2 (6 bases). The CDR3 runs to 15 residues. V was clipped by 1 base and J by 2 bases, with 10 bases between them. As DNA, the CDR3 is TGTGCCAGCAGTTTAGTGGGACTTGTCACAGATACGCAGTATTTT. Its protein product is CASSLVGLVTDTQYF.

This clonotype was seen more than once but under ten times. The genes are TRBV10-1 and TRBJ2-3, with 8 nucleotides matching TRBD2. Unmatched junction bases numbered 8, after V lost 3 bases and J lost 0 bases. The CDR3 has 17 amino acids. Germline V lookup: CDR1 WNHNN, CDR2 SYGVQD (reference sequence). The CDR3 loop is CASSERRASGSTDTQYF. DNA of the CDR3: TGCGCCAGCAGTGAAAGAAGGGCTAGCGGGAGCACAGATACGCAGTATTTT.

This clonotype has only a few counts. The junction and the germline gene differ at one end; a read error may be behind it. The chain joins TRBV6-1 to TRBJ1-1; unclear D gene. From germline, CDR1 is MNHNS and CDR2 SASEGT. CDR3 length: 13 amino acids. DNA for the CDR3: TGTGCCAGCAGAGAAGACGTGAACACTGAAGCTTTCTTT. Encoded protein: CASREDVNTEAFF.

This chain joins TRBV30 and TRBJ2-2; 7 bases match TRBD1. Germline values: CDR1 GTSNPN, CDR2 SVGIG (reference sequence). V lost 4 bases and J lost 1; bases outside the gene matches: 12. This CDR3 has 17 amino acids. In nucleotides, the CDR3 is TGTGCCTGGAAAGATTACCCGAGGACAGGGAACACCGGGGAGCTGTTTTTT. Encoded protein: CAWKDYPRTGNTGELFF.

The rearrangement joins TRBV7-9 to TRBJ2-1; 9 bases map to TRBD2. CDR1 SEHNR and CDR2 FQNEAQ come from the germline V gene (reference sequence). The V and J ends lost 3 bases and 8 bases, in that order; junction bases with no gene match: 14. This CDR3 is built from 17 residues. CDR3 sequence: CASSFYGRGGPRDEQFF. The CDR3 DNA is TGTGCCAGCAGCTTCTACGGGCGGGGGGGCCCCCGGGATGAGCAGTTCTTC.

The chain joins TRBV4-2 to TRBJ2-7, with D tentatively TRBD2 (7 bases). This CDR3 is 15 amino acids long. The germline V and J ends were trimmed by 0 bases and 6 bases, with 15 bases remaining between them. From germline, CDR1 is LGHNA and CDR2 YNFKEQ. CDR3 in amino acids: CASSQERGGPGEQYF. The CDR3 nucleotides read TGTGCCAGCAGCCAAGAAAGGGGGGGGCCTGGCGAGCAGTACTTC.

In its sample, this clonotype was seen a few times. This chain connects TRBV20-1 to TRBJ2-3; 7 positions match TRBD2. The junction had 14 bases not matched to a gene; V was cut back by 5 bases and J by 6 bases. Germline V gene data show CDR1 as DFQATT and CDR2 as SNEGSKA (reference sequence). This CDR3 is built from 15 residues. The CDR3 region has the DNA TGCAGTGCTCCCCTAGCGGTGGGGTCATGGGATACGCAGTATTTT. It is translated as CSAPLAVGSWDTQYF.

The sample holds a few counts of this clonotype. V gene TRBV12-3 or TRBV12-4 combines with J gene TRBJ1-2; TRBD1 might be the D (5 bases). V was trimmed by 3 bases and J by 4 bases, leaving 9 bases between them. This CDR3 has 13 residues. CDR3 sequence (DNA): TGTGCCAGCAGTTTCGGGGCGAGCTATGGCTACACCTTC. As protein: CASSFGASYGYTF.

This clonotype appeared many times. CDR3: CASSLIRDGEEQYF. The CDR3 coding sequence is TGTGCCAGCAGTTTAATCCGGGACGGCGAAGAGCAGTACTTC. The V call is TRBV12-3 or TRBV12-4, the J call TRBJ2-7; D could derive from TRBD1 or TRBD2 (5 bases each). The CDR3 has 14 residues. V was clipped by 2 bases and J by 7 bases, with 15 bases between them.

V and J are TRBV11-2 and TRBJ2-4; D unclear. The V and J ends lost 0 bases and 3 bases respectively, with 12 bases between them. The CDR3 extends over 16 amino acids. Germline V gene lookup returns CDR1 SGHAT and CDR2 FQNNGV. As DNA, the CDR3 is TGTGCCAGCAGCTTAGATTTGACGTCGGGCAAAAACATTCAGTACTTC. Protein: CASSLDLTSGKNIQYF.

This clonotype was counted only a few times. The V gene is TRBV7-9, the J gene TRBJ2-7; 7 nucleotides line up with TRBD2. CDR1 is SEHNR, CDR2 FQNEAQ, per germline (reference sequence). The CDR3 length is 13 residues. V dropped 6 bases and J dropped 2; count of bases not matched to a gene: 4. The CDR3 loop is CASRGGPTYEQYF. CDR3 sequence (DNA): TGTGCCAGCAGGGGAGGGCCGACCTACGAGCAGTACTTC.